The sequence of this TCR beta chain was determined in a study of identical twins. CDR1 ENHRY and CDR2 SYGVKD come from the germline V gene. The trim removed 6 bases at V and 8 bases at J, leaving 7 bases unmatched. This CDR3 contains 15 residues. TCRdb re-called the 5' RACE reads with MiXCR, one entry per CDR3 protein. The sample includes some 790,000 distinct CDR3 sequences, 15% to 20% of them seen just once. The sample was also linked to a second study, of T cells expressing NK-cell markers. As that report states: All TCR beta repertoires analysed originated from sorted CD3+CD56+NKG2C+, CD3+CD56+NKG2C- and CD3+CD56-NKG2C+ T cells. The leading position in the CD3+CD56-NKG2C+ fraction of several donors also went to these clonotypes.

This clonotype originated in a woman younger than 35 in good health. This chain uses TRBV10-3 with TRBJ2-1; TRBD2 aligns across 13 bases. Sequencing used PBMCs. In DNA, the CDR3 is TGTGCCATCAGCACCGGGACTAGCGGGATGGATGAGCAGTTCTTC. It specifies CAISTGTSGMDEQFF.